The 30 T cell receptor beta chains given below trace back to one sample, sequenced in a study of blood T cell repertoires in COVID-19 (dated by TCRdb to 2018 to 2021). The library relied on the immunoSEQ multiplex PCR assay. TCRdb retrieved this table from immuneACCESS and kept in-frame rearrangements only. Not all clones are present; in checked studies, unresolved V genes account for under half, and no reason is known for the remainder. The sample data list approximately 210,000 clones, and around 87% of these were observed just once. The ten largest make up approximately 2.1% of the sample. Material: PBMCs or T cells enriched from blood (not recorded which). These receptors all stem from a woman younger than 45 who had recovered from COVID-19.

This clone appeared a single time. V usage is TRBV5-6 and J usage is TRBJ2-5, with 7 positions matching TRBD2. V dropped 3 bases and J dropped 4; count of bases not matched to a gene: 15. This CDR3 is 17 amino acids long. The germline gives CDR1 SGHDT, CDR2 YYEEEE. CDR3 sequence: CASSSGLVRNSGETQYF. The CDR3 region has the DNA TGTGCCAGCAGCTCCGGACTAGTTCGAAATAGTGGAGAGACCCAGTACTTC.

Only one count was recorded for this clone. The V call is TRBV10-3, the J call TRBJ2-7, with 8 bases aligning to TRBD1. CDR3 length: 15 residues. The V gene's germline CDR1 is ENHRY and CDR2 SYGVKD. Trimming took 5 bases from V and 5 from J; bases not matched to a gene: 11. The CDR3 DNA reads as TGTGCCATCAGTTCTACCGGACAGGGAGGAGACGAGCAGTACTTC. Translating it yields CAISSTGQGGDEQYF.

The gene calls are TRBV18 and TRBJ2-3; 8 bases are shared with TRBD2. J was trimmed by 1 base and V by 5 bases; bases with no gene match: 11. Per the germline V gene, CDR1 is KGHSH and CDR2 is LQKENI. The CDR3 has 17 residues. This CDR3 reads CASSTNGGALGTDTQYF. The CDR3 region has the DNA TGTGCCAGCTCAACAAACGGGGGGGCCCTGGGCACAGATACGCAGTATTTT.

This chain links TRBV28 with TRBJ1-2; unclear D gene. CDR1 is MDHEN and CDR2 is SYDVKM in the germline V gene. This CDR3 contains 13 residues. Deletions cut 4 bases from V and 8 bases from J, with 14 bases between. The CDR3 sequence is CASSYSGGSGYTF. The CDR3 DNA sequence: TGTGCCAGCAGTTATTCGGGAGGTAGCGGCTACACCTTC.

The chain carries TRBV3-1 (or the pseudogene TRBV3-2) and TRBJ2-3; D is perhaps TRBD2 (5 bases). Germline-derived CDR1 and CDR2 are LGHDT and YNNKEL (reference sequence). The CDR3 is made up of 12 amino acids. The V end lost 9 bases, the J end lost 2 bases, and 9 bases lay between the germline ends. CDR3 nucleotides: TGTGCCAGTGGACTCTCCACAGATACGCAGTATTTT. Its translation: CASGLSTDTQYF.

The gene calls are TRBV7-9 and TRBJ1-4, with D possibly being TRBD1 (5 bases). The CDR3 extends over 15 amino acids. Trimming pared 3 bases from V and 8 bases from J, leaving 16 bases between. The germline gives CDR1 SEHNR, CDR2 FQNEAQ (reference sequence). The CDR3 nucleotides read TGTGCCAGCAGCTTCAAGGCCTCGGGGGAAGAAAAACTGTTTTTT. Translating gives CASSFKASGEEKLFF.

The gene calls are TRBV5-6 and TRBJ2-2; TRBD2 matches 8 bases. CDR3 size: 16 residues. Germline V gene sequence: CDR1 SGHDT, CDR2 YYEEEE. V shed 4 bases and J 6 bases; nucleotides not matched to a gene: 11. DNA for the CDR3: TGTGCCAGCAGCCTAGAACTAGCGGTGCTACCCGGGGAGCTGTTTTTT. Its translation is CASSLELAVLPGELFF.

V usage is TRBV30 and J usage is TRBJ1-2; D is unclear. The CDR3 runs 14 residues. CDR1 and CDR2 (germline): GTSNPN, SVGIG (reference sequence). V was pared by 0 bases and J by 6 bases, with 14 bases between. The DNA of the CDR3 is TGTGCCTGGAGTGTAGGCCGCGGATCTGATGGCTACACCTTC. Translating it yields CAWSVGRGSDGYTF.

The gene calls are TRBV10-3 and TRBJ1-1; a weak D match, TRBD1 (5 bases). Trimming removed 3 bases at V and 2 bases at J, with 13 bases between. CDR1 ENHRY and CDR2 SYGVKD come from the germline V gene. This CDR3 comprises 15 residues. DNA for the CDR3: TGTGCCATCAGTGAATGGGTGACAGTTAACACTGAAGCTTTCTTT. Encoded protein: CAISEWVTVNTEAFF.

The chain is built from TRBV6-5 and TRBJ1-1, with a possible D match to TRBD1 (5 bases). The CDR3 length is 13 residues. V gave up 6 bases and J gave up 1 base, with 9 bases separating them. Germline V CDR1 and CDR2: MNHEY, SVGAGI. CDR3 in amino acids: CASSKTENTEAFF. Here the CDR3 DNA reads TGTGCCAGCAGCAAGACAGAGAACACTGAAGCTTTCTTT.

The chain joins TRBV5-1 to TRBJ1-1; D is perhaps TRBD1 (6 bases). V dropped 4 bases and J dropped 6 bases, with 16 bases sitting between them. CDR1 and CDR2 (germline): SGHRS, YFSETQ. The CDR3 has 14 residues. The CDR3 region has the DNA TGCGCCAGCAGCCCATCGGGGGGCACTGCTGAAGCTTTCTTT. The encoded protein is CASSPSGGTAEAFF.

The rearrangement links TRBV6-5 to TRBJ1-6; 7 nucleotides match TRBD1. CDR3 size: 15 residues. J was trimmed by 9 bases and V by 0 bases; bases with no gene match: 5. Germline V gene lookup returns CDR1 MNHEY and CDR2 SVGAGI. In DNA form, the CDR3 reads TGTGCCAGCAGTTACTCCTGGGACAGTTCTTCACCCCTCCACTTT. Amino acid sequence: CASSYSWDSSSPLHF.

This chain connects TRBV5-1 to TRBJ2-3, with D tentatively TRBD2 (5 bases). Deletions cut 0 bases from V and 5 bases from J, with 13 bases between. Germline V gene data show CDR1 as SGHRS and CDR2 as YFSETQ. The CDR3 consists of 15 residues. The CDR3 sequence: CASSLDTLGIDTQYF. The CDR3 DNA reads as TGCGCCAGCAGCTTGGATACACTAGGGATAGATACGCAGTATTTT.

V gene TRBV11-1 combines with J gene TRBJ2-7, with 7 bases aligning to TRBD1. V lost 4 bases to trimming and J lost 5 bases; unmatched junction nucleotides: 5. The CDR3 consists of 13 residues. In germline, CDR1 is SGHAT, CDR2 FQDESV (reference sequence). DNA for the CDR3: TGTGCCAGCAGCTCCGACAGGGTTCACGAGCAGTACTTC. The encoded protein is CASSSDRVHEQYF.

CDR3 coding DNA: TGTGCCAGCAGGACACAGGGCTACGAGCAGTACTTC. It specifies CASRTQGYEQYF. This chain connects TRBV6-5 to TRBJ2-7, with a weak D call TRBD1 (6 bases). V dropped 6 bases and J dropped 3 bases, with 9 bases sitting between them. Germline CDR1 and CDR2: MNHEY and SVGAGI. CDR3 size: 12 residues.

CDR3 nucleotides: TGTGCCTGGAGTGTACTAACAGGGCAAAATTCACCCCTCCACTTT. This translates into CAWSVLTGQNSPLHF. This chain links TRBV30 with TRBJ1-6; TRBD1 might be the D (6 bases). This CDR3 has 15 residues. The V and J ends lost 0 bases and 7 bases respectively, with 13 bases between them. Germline CDR1 GTSNPN, CDR2 SVGIG (reference sequence).

The chain combines TRBV6-2 or TRBV6-3 with TRBJ1-1; maybe TRBD1 (5 bases). Germline V gene sequence: CDR1 MNHEY, CDR2 SVGEGT. Trimming left V 2 bases short and J 4 bases short, with 17 bases between. The CDR3 loop spans 16 amino acids. The CDR3 sequence: CASSYDTQGIGTEAFF. CDR3 bases: TGTGCCAGCAGTTACGATACCCAGGGCATTGGCACTGAAGCTTTCTTT.

This clone was counted once. The chain combines TRBV7-2 with TRBJ2-7; TRBD1 aligns across 7 bases. This CDR3 region has 15 residues. CDR1 is SGHTA, CDR2 FQGNSA, per germline. The trim removed 4 bases at V and 1 base at J, leaving 7 bases unmatched. CDR3 amino acids: CASSSPTQGSYEQYF. The DNA for the CDR3 is TGTGCCAGCAGCTCCCCAACACAGGGGTCCTACGAGCAGTACTTC. The variable domain in full, with the rest retrieved from reference TRBV7-2 and TRBJ2-7, is GAGVSQSPSNKVTEKGKDVELRCDPISGHTALYWYRQSLGQGLEFLIYFQGNSAPDKSGLPSDRFSAERTGGSVSTLTIQRTQQEDSAVYLCASSSPTQGSYEQYFGPGTRLTVT.

In DNA form, the CDR3 reads TGTGCCAGCAGGACAGCCAGGGGGTCTCTCGAGCAGTACTTC. This encodes CASRTARGSLEQYF. The chain links TRBV6-5 to TRBJ2-7, with 7 bases matching TRBD1. The CDR3 covers 14 residues. CDR1 and CDR2 from the germline V gene are MNHEY and SVGAGI. Losses at the gene ends were 6 bases for V and 6 bases for J; bases not matched to a gene: 11.

V usage is TRBV9 and J usage is TRBJ1-1; D is possibly TRBD1 (6 bases). V was clipped by 4 bases and J by 0 bases, with 19 bases between them. The CDR3 runs to 17 residues. Germline lookup yields CDR1 SGDLS and CDR2 YYNGEE. The CDR3 DNA is TGTGCCAGCAGCCCAAGAGGGGACACTCTACTGAACACTGAAGCTTTCTTT. The encoded protein is CASSPRGDTLLNTEAFF.

The V call is TRBV4-2, the J call TRBJ1-2; D not resolved. Trimming pared 1 base from V and 2 bases from J, leaving 8 bases between. CDR1 is LGHNA, CDR2 YNFKEQ, per germline. This CDR3 is built from 14 residues. Written as DNA, the CDR3 is TGTGCCAGCAGCCAAGTGGAGTCGAACTATGGCTACACCTTC. Protein product: CASSQVESNYGYTF.

J is TRBJ1-5 and V is TRBV4-2, with D possibly matching TRBD1 (5 bases). This CDR3 has 14 residues. Per the germline V gene, CDR1 is LGHNA and CDR2 is YNFKEQ. V gave up 3 bases and J gave up 5 bases, with 11 bases separating them. The DNA for the CDR3 is TGTGCCAGCAGCCATTCGGGGGGGGATCAGCCCCAGCATTTT. This translates into CASSHSGGDQPQHF.

The V and J genes are TRBV4-1 and TRBJ1-2; TRBD1 might be the D (6 bases). This CDR3 is built from 15 residues. The germline CDR1 and CDR2 sequences are MGHRA and YSYEKL. Deletions cut 0 bases from V and 4 bases from J, with 12 bases between. The CDR3 is CASSQDGGAFYGYTF. The CDR3 DNA reads TGCGCCAGCAGCCAAGATGGGGGGGCATTCTATGGCTACACCTTC.

The V call is TRBV28, the J call TRBJ2-7; 10 bases map to TRBD2. CDR1 and CDR2 (germline): MDHEN, SYDVKM. The CDR3 is 18 amino acids. V lost 2 bases and J lost 0; bases outside the gene matches: 10. The CDR3 nucleotides are TGTGCCAGCAGTTTAAGGATAGCGGGAGGTCCCAGCTCCTACGAGCAGTACTTC. As protein: CASSLRIAGGPSSYEQYF.

The rearrangement joins TRBV6-4 to TRBJ2-7; 7 nucleotides match TRBD1. The junction had 10 bases not matched to a gene; V was cut back by 4 bases and J by 4 bases. CDR3 length: 15 residues. Germline-derived CDR1 and CDR2 are MRHNA and SNTAGT. The CDR3 DNA sequence: TGTGCCAGCAGTGTCAACCGACAGGGTTCATACGAGCAGTACTTC. It codes for CASSVNRQGSYEQYF.

This clone has more than one count but fewer than ten. The chain employs TRBV29-1 and TRBJ1-1, with D possibly being TRBD1 (6 bases). Trimming took off 4 bases at V and 0 bases at J, with 15 bases between the two ends. There are 15 residues in the CDR3. Germline CDR1 and CDR2: SQVTM and ANQGSEA. CDR3 sequence (DNA): TGCAGCGTTGGGATCAGGACAGCGTTGAACACTGAAGCTTTCTTT. This sequence encodes CSVGIRTALNTEAFF.

This chain links TRBV27 with TRBJ2-2; D gene unclear. The length of the CDR3 is 12 residues. V was pared by 3 bases and J by 5 bases, with 4 bases between. CDR1 is MNHEY and CDR2 is SMNVEV in the germline V gene (reference sequence). CDR3 in DNA: TGTGCCAGCAGTTTGAGGACCGGGGAGCTGTTTTTT. This sequence encodes CASSLRTGELFF.

The chain has TRBV7-2 and TRBJ2-1, with a tentative D call TRBD1 (5 bases). The V end was cut by 0 bases, the J end by 8 bases, with 11 bases between. Germline CDR1 reads SGHTA; CDR2 reads FQGNSA. The CDR3 contains 14 residues. The CDR3 protein is CASSLAHTTDEQFF. The CDR3 DNA reads TGTGCCAGCAGCTTAGCGCATACGACAGATGAGCAGTTCTTC.

The chain uses TRBV19 and TRBJ2-1; 11 nucleotides agree with TRBD2. V was pared by 10 bases and J by 8 bases, with 10 bases of the junction left unmatched. Germline CDR1 is LNHDA and CDR2 is SQIVND (reference sequence). This CDR3 comprises 14 residues. As DNA, the CDR3 is TGTGCCACCGCGACTAGCGGGATTCTCTATGAGCAGTTCTTC. It translates to CATATSGILYEQFF.

A few counts support this clone. The chain joins TRBV7-3 to TRBJ1-1; the D gene is possibly TRBD1 (5 bases). V was shortened by 5 bases and J by 4 bases, with 14 bases between the two germline ends. This CDR3 has 14 residues. Germline V gene sequence: CDR1 SGHTA, CDR2 FQGTGA. The CDR3 is CASSPSGEVTEAFF. CDR3 nucleotide sequence: TGTGCCAGCAGCCCCTCGGGGGAGGTCACTGAAGCTTTCTTT.